This T cell receptor (beta chain) was identified during a study of blood T cell repertoires in COVID-19. Here immunoSEQ multiplex PCR was the method, and the copy in TCRdb shows in-frame clones only, minus some. Among under 130,000 clones listed, roughly nine tenths were seen once. The germline gives CDR1 LGHDT, CDR2 YNNKEL (reference sequence). This CDR3 comprises 17 residues. The V gene end was trimmed by 4 bases and the J gene end by 3 bases; junction bases not matched to a gene: 11. This clonotype originated in a human donor in a cohort sampled during active COVID-19. V and J are TRBV3-1 (or the pseudogene TRBV3-2) and TRBJ2-3; TRBD1 matches at 9 bases. Sequencing input: peripheral blood. The CDR3 loop is CASSPGSRTGATDTQYF. The CDR3 nucleotides are TGTGCCAGCAGCCCGGGTTCTCGGACAGGGGCAACAGATACGCAGTATTTT.